Each of the 31 T cell receptor beta chains below was sequenced from the same sample in a study of shared clonotypes between healthy human individuals. Only in-frame clones appear in the TCRdb table, and some are missing; sequencing was by immunoSEQ multiplex PCR. The table records over 2 million clones, 85% to 95% of them present only once. Sequencing was carried out using naive CD4+ T cells from PBMCs. Described subset: CD45RA+ positively selected. The receptors stem from a young man in good health. Some clones in this sample may be carry-over from other donors' samples.

V gene TRBV7-9 combines with J gene TRBJ1-6, with D possibly matching TRBD1 (6 bases). CDR1 is SEHNR, CDR2 FQNEAQ, per germline (reference sequence). V lost 11 bases to trimming and J lost 7 bases, with 15 bases between them. CDR3 size: 13 residues. CDR3: CAATRDTNSPLHF. CDR3 sequence (DNA): TGTGCCGCTACCCGGGACACCAATTCACCCCTCCACTTT.

The chain recombines TRBV28 with TRBJ2-5; no reliable D call. Trimming stripped 9 bases from V and 3 bases from J, with 14 bases between. The CDR3 consists of 13 residues. Germline V gives CDR1 MDHEN, CDR2 SYDVKM. This CDR3 reads CASERVTKETQYF. The CDR3 DNA sequence: TGTGCCAGTGAAAGGGTTACCAAAGAGACCCAGTACTTC.

The rearrangement uses TRBV6-6 and TRBJ2-7; 7 bases map to TRBD1. The CDR3 runs 15 residues. V lost 6 bases, J lost 2 bases, and 10 bases stayed unmatched. CDR1 and CDR2 from the germline V gene are MNHNY and SVGAGI (reference sequence). CDR3 residues: CASSHDRDRAYEQYF. As DNA, the CDR3 is TGTGCCAGCAGCCACGACCGGGACAGAGCCTACGAGCAGTACTTC.

This sequence joins TRBV4-3 and TRBJ2-7; 9 bases are a match to TRBD2. The CDR3 is made up of 16 amino acids. The V gene's germline CDR1 is LGHNA and CDR2 YSLEER. Trimming took 0 bases from V and 0 from J; bases not matched to a gene: 3. The CDR3 nucleotides are TGCGCCAGCAGCCAAGACTATAGCGGGGGCTCCTACGAGCAGTACTTC. Protein: CASSQDYSGGSYEQYF.

The chain couples TRBV28 to TRBJ1-4, with TRBD1 matching 8 bases. V was clipped by 5 bases and J by 3 bases; unmatched bases: 2. The CDR3 totals 14 residues. The V gene's germline CDR1 is MDHEN and CDR2 SYDVKM. CDR3 DNA sequence: TGTGCCAGCAGTAGGACAGGGCCTAATGAAAAACTGTTTTTT. Translating gives CASSRTGPNEKLFF.

The chain is built from TRBV27 and TRBJ2-2; maybe TRBD2 (5 bases). The V and J ends lost 6 bases and 5 bases respectively, with 22 bases between them. This CDR3 comprises 17 residues. CDR1 is MNHEY and CDR2 is SMNVEV in the germline V gene (reference sequence). CDR3 in amino acids: CASRSDITSPRTGELFF. As DNA, the CDR3 is TGTGCCAGCAGATCCGACATCACTAGTCCCAGAACCGGGGAGCTGTTTTTT.

The chain couples TRBV7-2 to TRBJ2-1, with D hard to call. V lost 1 base to trimming and J lost 6 bases, with 10 bases between them. Germline loops: CDR1 SGHTA, CDR2 FQGNSA. This CDR3 comprises 14 residues. The CDR3 loop reads CASSLEAESNEQFF. CDR3 nucleotide sequence: TGTGCCAGCAGCTTAGAGGCAGAGAGCAATGAGCAGTTCTTC.

This chain joins TRBV10-3 and TRBJ2-1; D is uncertain. From germline, CDR1 is ENHRY and CDR2 SYGVKD. This CDR3 is built from 16 residues. The V gene lost 2 bases and the J gene lost 2 bases, with 13 bases spanning the gap. CDR3: CAISEQTAIPYNEQFF. CDR3 coding DNA: TGTGCCATCAGTGAGCAGACGGCCATACCCTACAATGAGCAGTTCTTC.

A note on this clone: The junction differs from germline at one of its ends, possibly a read error. The gene calls are TRBV30 and TRBJ1-2; D possibly corresponds to TRBD1 (6 bases). This CDR3 comprises 13 residues. Germline V gene lookup returns CDR1 GTSNPN and CDR2 SVGIG (reference sequence). Here the CDR3 reads CAWLATGNYGYAF. In nucleotides, the CDR3 is TGTGCCTGGTTGGCAACAGGGAACTATGGCTACGCCTTC.

Concerning this clone: This sample also contains other DNA sequences that code for the same CDR3. The J gene is TRBJ2-3, the V gene TRBV29-1; D is possibly TRBD1 (5 bases). There are 12 residues in the CDR3. The V gene lost 4 bases and the J gene lost 4 bases, with 9 bases spanning the gap. Germline CDR1 SQVTM, CDR2 ANQGSEA. The CDR3 nucleotides read TGCAGCGTTGCTCAGGGATCAGATACGCAGTATTTT. Its protein product is CSVAQGSDTQYF.

The V call is TRBV7-2, the J call TRBJ1-2; TRBD1 is a possible D gene (6 bases). CDR3 length: 13 residues. The ends were cut back, 2 bases at V and 8 bases at J, with 12 bases in the middle. The germline V gene encodes CDR1 SGHTA and CDR2 FQGNSA. The CDR3 region has the DNA TGTGCCAGCAGCTTATCCAAGGGGGAGGGCTACACCTTC. Translation: CASSLSKGEGYTF.

The CDR3 bases are TGTGCCTGGAGAGTACAGGGGGCGGCTTCACCCCTCCACTTT. Translation gives CAWRVQGAASPLHF. V and J are TRBV30 and TRBJ1-6, with 9 positions matching TRBD1. CDR1 GTSNPN and CDR2 SVGIG come from the germline V gene (reference sequence). V trimming: 3 bases; J trimming: 9 bases; junction bases outside the gene matches: 6. The CDR3 contains 14 residues. Filled out from reference TRBV30 and TRBJ1-6, the complete variable domain reads SQTIHQWPATLVQPVGSPLSLECTVEGTSNPNLYWYRQAAGRGLQLLFYSVGIGQISSEVPQNLSASRPQDRQFILSSKKLLLSDSGFYLCAWRVQGAASPLHFGNGTRLTVT.

The chain couples TRBV5-1 to TRBJ1-2, with 7 bases lining up with TRBD1. The CDR3 loop spans 15 amino acids. The germline V gene has CDR1 SGHRS and CDR2 YFSETQ. Trimming at V came to 2 bases and at J to 7 bases, leaving 11 bases not matched to a gene. This chain's CDR3 is CASSLLGQGVGGYTF. CDR3 in DNA: TGCGCCAGCAGCTTACTGGGGCAGGGGGTCGGTGGCTACACCTTC.

The chain joins TRBV30 to TRBJ1-1; no clear D gene. The germline V gene encodes CDR1 GTSNPN and CDR2 SVGIG (reference sequence). V gave up 3 bases and J gave up 2 bases, with 13 bases separating them. The CDR3 has 14 residues. CDR3 nucleotide sequence: TGTGCCTGGAGAGATATTAGGGAAAACACTGAAGCTTTCTTT. Amino acids: CAWRDIRENTEAFF.

The chain couples TRBV5-1 to TRBJ2-2; TRBD1 aligns across 8 bases. This CDR3 spans 15 amino acids. With V trimmed by 4 bases and J by 6 bases, 8 bases remained unmatched. Germline assignment: CDR1 SGHRS and CDR2 YFSETQ. Written as DNA, the CDR3 is TGCGCCAGCAGCCCTGGGGTACAGGGGGCCGGGGAGCTGTTTTTT. Protein sequence: CASSPGVQGAGELFF.

The CDR3, as DNA: TGCGCCAGCAGCCAAGGAGGACTAGCGGGGGAAGAGACCCAGTACTTC. This translates into CASSQGGLAGEETQYF. The chain uses TRBV4-1 and TRBJ2-5; 13 bases match TRBD2. CDR1 is MGHRA and CDR2 is YSYEKL in the germline V gene. The junction had 2 bases not matched to a gene; V was cut back by 1 base and J by 3 bases. This CDR3 comprises 16 residues.

J is TRBJ2-3 and V is TRBV5-1; D is undetermined. CDR1 is SGHRS, CDR2 YFSETQ, per germline. The CDR3 loop spans 14 amino acids. The V end lost 1 base, the J end lost 6 bases, and 12 bases lay between the germline ends. In nucleotides, the CDR3 is TGCGCCAGCAGCTTGTCCCCCCCCGAGGATACGCAGTATTTT. Translating gives CASSLSPPEDTQYF.

This rearrangement joins TRBV12-5 to TRBJ2-1; 9 bases fit TRBD2. The CDR3 has 15 residues. Unmatched junction bases numbered 8, after V lost 4 bases and J lost 7 bases. Germline lookup yields CDR1 LGHNT and CDR2 FRNRAP. CDR3 DNA sequence: TGTGCTAGTGGTTCTAGCGGGACCCCGGGTAATGAGCAGTTCTTC. It yields the protein CASGSSGTPGNEQFF. The full variable domain, completed using reference TRBV12-5 and TRBJ2-1, is DARVTQTPRHKVTEMGQEVTMRCQPILGHNTVFWYRQTMMQGLELLAYFRNRAPLDDSGMPKDRFSAEMPDATLATLKIQPSEPRDSAVYFCASGSSGTPGNEQFFGPGTRLTVL.

The V and J genes are TRBV7-3 and TRBJ2-2; D is tentatively TRBD1 or TRBD2 (5 bases each). The CDR3 loop spans 16 amino acids. From germline, CDR1 is SGHTA and CDR2 FQGTGA. V lost 0 bases, J lost 5 bases, and 13 bases lay in between. Written as DNA, the CDR3 is TGTGCCAGCAGCTTAACCCCGGGACCGAGAACCGGGGAGCTGTTTTTT. The encoded protein is CASSLTPGPRTGELFF.

The rearrangement joins TRBV30 to TRBJ2-1; D may match TRBD1 or TRBD2 (5 bases each). Trimming pared 1 base from V and 7 bases from J, leaving 20 bases between. The germline V gene encodes CDR1 GTSNPN and CDR2 SVGIG (reference sequence). The CDR3 spans 16 residues. The CDR3 DNA is TGTGCCTGGAGTGATAGGCTGGGACGTACAAGGAATGAGCAGTTCTTC. Translation gives CAWSDRLGRTRNEQFF.

Worth noting for this clone: This CDR3 is also generated by other DNA sequences in the sample. This sequence joins TRBV5-1 and TRBJ1-1; a possible D gene is TRBD1 (5 bases). Germline V CDR1 and CDR2: SGHRS, YFSETQ. This CDR3 region has 14 residues. Trimming stripped 2 bases from V and 3 bases from J, with 11 bases between. CDR3 in DNA: TGCGCCAGCAGCTTATCCAGGGTGGACACTGAAGCTTTCTTT. It is translated as CASSLSRVDTEAFF.

The count of this clone is one. The chain links TRBV29-1 to TRBJ2-3; D is perhaps TRBD2 (5 bases). The CDR3 runs 12 residues. V lost 0 bases to trimming and J lost 4 bases, with 5 bases between them. Germline V CDR1 and CDR2: SQVTM, ANQGSEA. CDR3 region: CSVEEGADTQYF. As DNA, the CDR3 is TGCAGCGTTGAAGAGGGAGCAGATACGCAGTATTTT.

To note about this clone: This sample also contains other DNA sequences that code for the same CDR3. The J gene is TRBJ2-3, the V gene TRBV5-4; D gene ambiguous. This CDR3 region has 13 residues. The V gene's germline CDR1 is SGHNT and CDR2 YYREEE (reference sequence). Trimming pared 1 base from V and 4 bases from J, leaving 7 bases between. In nucleotides, the CDR3 is TGTGCCAGCAGCTTGAGGCAAGCAGATACGCAGTATTTT. Translating it yields CASSLRQADTQYF.

The genes are TRBV6-4 and TRBJ2-2; 11 bases are a match to TRBD1. Germline lookup yields CDR1 MRHNA and CDR2 SNTAGT. The CDR3 extends over 15 amino acids. With 5 bases clipped from V and 5 bases from J, the junction kept 4 bases outside the gene matches. CDR3 coding DNA: TGTGCCAGCAGTAGGACAGGGGGCATTACCGGGGAGCTGTTTTTT. Its protein product is CASSRTGGITGELFF.

V is TRBV28 and J is TRBJ2-7; D is undetermined. CDR3 size: 13 residues. V was pared by 5 bases and J by 0 bases, with 8 bases between. The V gene's germline CDR1 is MDHEN and CDR2 SYDVKM. The chain's CDR3 is CASSPSYSYEQYF. Here the CDR3 DNA reads TGTGCCAGCAGTCCCAGTTACTCCTACGAGCAGTACTTC.

This clone was counted once. The genes are TRBV4-2 and TRBJ2-7; 10 nucleotides align to TRBD2. The CDR3 loop spans 16 amino acids. Germline V gene sequence: CDR1 LGHNA, CDR2 YNFKEQ. V gave up 1 base and J gave up 8 bases; unmatched junction bases: 11. For the CDR3, the DNA is TGTGCCAGCAGCCAAGCTGTGGCTAGCGGGGGACCCAAGCAGTACTTC. Protein: CASSQAVASGGPKQYF.

Details on this clone: The sample carries other DNA sequences with the same CDR3. V gene TRBV27 combines with J gene TRBJ1-5; perhaps TRBD1 as D (5 bases). The CDR3 has 13 residues. Per germline, CDR1 MNHEY and CDR2 SMNVEV (reference sequence). Trimming cost V 6 bases and J 2 bases, with 8 bases left between them. The CDR3 DNA follows: TGTGCCAGCAGCTGGGGGGGCAATCAGCCCCAGCATTTT. Translating it yields CASSWGGNQPQHF.

This chain uses TRBV13 with TRBJ2-3, with a tentative D call TRBD1 (5 bases). The V gene lost 6 bases and the J gene lost 5 bases, with 9 bases spanning the gap. Germline V gene data show CDR1 as PRHDT and CDR2 as FYEKMQ (reference sequence). The CDR3 consists of 12 residues. The CDR3 loop reads CASRGRGDTQYF. The CDR3 nucleotides read TGTGCCAGCAGGGGAAGGGGAGATACGCAGTATTTT.

A note on this clone: The sample contains more than one DNA sequence encoding this CDR3. The V and J genes are TRBV9 and TRBJ1-5; TRBD1 might be the D (5 bases). V was pared by 0 bases and J by 3 bases, with 10 bases between. Looked up from germline, CDR1 is SGDLS and CDR2 is YYNGEE. The CDR3 length is 15 residues. This chain's CDR3 is CASSVEGTVNQPQHF. The CDR3 DNA reads as TGTGCCAGCAGCGTAGAGGGGACGGTCAATCAGCCCCAGCATTTT.

In regard to this clone: Other DNA sequences in the same sample also yield this CDR3. V and J are TRBV7-3 and TRBJ1-3; no clear D. The CDR3 is 13 residues long. V lost 3 bases and J lost 0, with 3 bases in between. Germline CDR1 and CDR2: SGHTA and FQGTGA. CDR3 sequence reads: CASSLSSGNTIYF. For the CDR3, the DNA is TGTGCCAGCAGCTTGAGCTCTGGAAACACCATATATTTT.

The V and J genes are TRBV27 and TRBJ2-1; 7 bases are shared with TRBD2. V lost 0 bases, J lost 4 bases, and 6 bases stayed unmatched. The CDR3 is made up of 16 amino acids. Germline V gives CDR1 MNHEY, CDR2 SMNVEV (reference sequence). The CDR3 reads CASSLSGGGQYNEQFF. The CDR3 region has the DNA TGTGCCAGCAGTTTATCGGGGGGAGGGCAATACAATGAGCAGTTCTTC.